These 14 T cell receptor beta chains share one sample of origin, sequenced in a study of graft-versus-host responses after intestinal transplantation. Clones were read by immunoSEQ multiplex PCR, and TCRdb kept only the in-frame ones, dropping some. The sample consists of over 120,000 clones, over 90% of them appearing once. What these receptors recognize is not known. Here the sequenced sample was unstimulated CD4+ T cells sorted from spleen or lymph node cells, taken before intestinal transplant. These receptors were obtained from a human donor who received an intestinal transplant.

V gene TRBV7-2 combines with J gene TRBJ1-1; tentatively, D is TRBD1 (6 bases). Germline CDR1 and CDR2: SGHTA and FQGNSA. The CDR3 length is 15 residues. The V end was cut by 0 bases, the J end by 1 base, with 9 bases between. CDR3 region: CASSLARTANTEAFF. The DNA for the CDR3 is TGTGCCAGCAGCTTAGCCAGGACAGCGAACACTGAAGCTTTCTTT.

The chain employs TRBV19 and TRBJ2-1; 8 positions agree with TRBD2. Germline CDR1 LNHDA, CDR2 SQIVND (reference sequence). The CDR3 consists of 15 residues. The V and J ends lost 6 bases and 5 bases, in that order; junction bases with no gene match: 9. CDR3 protein: CASSSQAGGDNEQFF. The CDR3 DNA reads TGTGCCAGTAGCTCGCAGGCGGGGGGCGACAATGAGCAGTTCTTC.

The rearrangement uses TRBV2 and TRBJ2-1; 12 bases line up with TRBD2. Per the germline V gene, CDR1 is SNHLY and CDR2 is FYNNEI. Trimming at V came to 6 bases and at J to 7 bases, leaving 7 bases not matched to a gene. The CDR3 loop spans 15 amino acids. The CDR3 region has the DNA TGTGCCAGCAGCCTGACTAGCGGGAGTCGGAATGAGCAGTTCTTC. Translated, it gives CASSLTSGSRNEQFF.

This chain links TRBV30 with TRBJ1-2; TRBD1 matches 8 bases. The V gene end was trimmed by 2 bases and the J gene end by 4 bases; junction bases not matched to a gene: 6. Germline CDR1 and CDR2: GTSNPN and SVGIG (reference sequence). The CDR3 is 14 residues long. CDR3 sequence (DNA): TGTGCCTGGAGTCCCATGACAGGGGCCTATGGCTACACCTTC. This translates into CAWSPMTGAYGYTF.

This clone was detected once. The chain combines TRBV5-1 with TRBJ2-1; the match to TRBD2 covers 7 bases. The CDR3 totals 16 residues. Germline trimming cut 0 bases from V and 9 bases from J; bases unmatched to any gene: 12. In germline, CDR1 is SGHRS, CDR2 YFSETQ. The CDR3 DNA follows: TGCGCCAGCAGCTTGGTTAACCCGGGACTATTCACTGAGCAGTTCTTC. Translation gives CASSLVNPGLFTEQFF. Complete variable domain (other parts from reference TRBV5-1 and TRBJ2-1): KAGVTQTPRYLIKTRGQQVTLSCSPISGHRSVSWYQQTPGQGLQFLFEYFSETQRNKGNFPGRFSGRQFSNSRSEMNVSTLELGDSALYLCASSLVNPGLFTEQFFGPGTRLTVL.

The chain combines TRBV10-3 with TRBJ2-7; 14 bases map to TRBD2. Trimming removed 3 bases from V and 3 bases from J; junction bases left unmatched: 4. The germline V gene has CDR1 ENHRY and CDR2 SYGVKD. The CDR3 is 16 residues long. The CDR3 DNA reads TGTGCCATCAGTGATATGACTAGCGGGAGGGGCTACGAGCAGTACTTC. Protein product: CAISDMTSGRGYEQYF.

V and J are TRBV4-3 and TRBJ1-1; D is unclear. V lost 1 base to trimming and J lost 0 bases, with 6 bases between them. This CDR3 has 14 residues. The germline V gene has CDR1 LGHNA and CDR2 YSLEER. DNA for the CDR3: TGCGCCAGCAGCCAAGGAATCCTGAACACTGAAGCTTTCTTT. Protein sequence: CASSQGILNTEAFF.

The J gene is TRBJ1-1, the V gene TRBV20-1; no definite D call. Trimming shortened V by 1 base and J by 1 base, and 1 base separated the two germline ends. This CDR3 has 11 amino acids. CDR1 is DFQATT, CDR2 SNEGSKA, per germline (reference sequence). This CDR3 is CSARGNTEAFF. CDR3 nucleotide sequence: TGCAGTGCTAGAGGGAACACTGAAGCTTTCTTT.

The chain uses TRBV7-9 and TRBJ2-5; 10 bases agree with TRBD1. The germline CDR1 and CDR2 sequences are SEHNR and FQNEAQ (reference sequence). This CDR3 region has 16 residues. V was pared by 6 bases and J by 0 bases, with 7 bases of the junction left unmatched. DNA for the CDR3: TGTGCCAGCAGAAAACCGGGACAGGGGTACCAAGAGACCCAGTACTTC. This codes for CASRKPGQGYQETQYF.

The rearrangement links TRBV19 to TRBJ2-2; 7 bases match TRBD1. The germline V gene encodes CDR1 LNHDA and CDR2 SQIVND (reference sequence). The V segment lost 7 bases and the J segment 1 base; nucleotides outside the gene matches: 3. This CDR3 contains 14 residues. CDR3 DNA: TGTGCCAGTACGCGGACAGGGAACACCGGGGAGCTGTTTTTT. Translating gives CASTRTGNTGELFF.

The chain employs TRBV28 and TRBJ2-7, with D unclear. Germline V lookup: CDR1 MDHEN, CDR2 SYDVKM. The CDR3 is 13 residues long. Trimming pared 5 bases from V and 2 bases from J, leaving 10 bases between. CDR3 sequence: CASSTEAPYEQYF. DNA of the CDR3: TGTGCCAGCAGTACCGAGGCACCCTACGAGCAGTACTTC.

The gene calls are TRBV7-2 and TRBJ1-1; TRBD1 might be the D (6 bases). The CDR3 extends over 13 amino acids. The ends were cut back, 3 bases at V and 5 bases at J, with 10 bases in the middle. The germline V gene has CDR1 SGHTA and CDR2 FQGNSA. CDR3 sequence reads: CASSLTQGTEAFF. Written as DNA, the CDR3 is TGTGCCAGCAGCTTGACACAGGGAACTGAAGCTTTCTTT.

The V gene is TRBV4-1, the J gene TRBJ2-3; 10 positions match TRBD2. CDR3 size: 17 residues. J gave up 7 bases and V 1 base, and 11 bases lay outside the gene matches. Germline lookup yields CDR1 MGHRA and CDR2 YSYEKL. CDR3 residues: CASSQVGSSGSRNTQYF. The CDR3, as DNA: TGCGCCAGCAGCCAAGTAGGCTCTAGCGGGAGTAGGAATACGCAGTATTTT.

The J gene is TRBJ2-1, the V gene TRBV5-1, with 8 bases identical to TRBD2. The CDR3 contains 13 residues. Germline values: CDR1 SGHRS, CDR2 YFSETQ. J lost 6 bases, V lost 2 bases, and 1 base had no gene match. The CDR3 loop reads CASSLSGSNEQFF. Written as DNA, the CDR3 is TGCGCCAGCAGCTTAAGCGGGAGCAATGAGCAGTTCTTC.